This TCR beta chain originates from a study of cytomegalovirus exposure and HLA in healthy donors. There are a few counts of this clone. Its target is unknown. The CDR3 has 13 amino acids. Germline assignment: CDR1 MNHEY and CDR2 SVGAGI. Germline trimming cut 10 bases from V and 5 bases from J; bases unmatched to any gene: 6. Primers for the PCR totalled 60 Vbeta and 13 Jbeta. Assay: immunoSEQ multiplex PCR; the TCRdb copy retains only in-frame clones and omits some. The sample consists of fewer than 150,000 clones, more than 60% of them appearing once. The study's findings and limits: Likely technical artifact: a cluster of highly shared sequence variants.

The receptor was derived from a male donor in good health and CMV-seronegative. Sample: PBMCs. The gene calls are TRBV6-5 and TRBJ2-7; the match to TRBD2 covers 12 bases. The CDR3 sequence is CATGRLAGDEQYF. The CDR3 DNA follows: TGTGCCACCGGGAGACTAGCGGGGGACGAGCAGTACTTC.